This TCR beta chain comes out of a study of a mutant IDH1 vaccine in newly diagnosed glioma. Across the study: The initiation of vaccination occurred 4-6 weeks after radiotherapy alone, or with temozolomide cycles.

General study results and limits: Changes to the top peripheral T cell clonotypes appeared unrelated to pseudoprogression. A vaccine-induced immune response developed in roughly 93% of the patients.

Clones were sequenced by immunoSEQ multiplex PCR, and TCRdb holds only the in-frame ones, with some missing. Of under 45,000 clones listed, about 81% were seen once; the top ten hold about 2.2%. Time point of the sample: week 23, last vaccination. Vaccinated patients received 300 ug of mutant IDH1 20-mer peptide per dose, with topical imiquimod. Patients carried new grade 3 or 4 IDH1-mutant astrocytomas lacking nuclear ATRX. Germline values: CDR1 SEHNR, CDR2 FQNEAQ (reference sequence). The ends lost 0 bases at V and 4 bases at J; junction bases unmatched: 7. The CDR3 spans 16 residues. In regard to this clone: Its specificity is not known.

The sequence was collected from a woman under 30 with glioma. Some clones in this sample may be carry-over from other donors' samples. V and J are TRBV7-9 and TRBJ2-5; 8 bases are a match to TRBD2. The starting material was PBMCs, obtained from a glioma patient whose treatment included an IDH1 peptide vaccine. The CDR3 nucleotides read TGTGCCAGCAGCTTAGCAACGGGAGGGCCTCGAGAGACCCAGTACTTC. This translates into CASSLATGGPRETQYF.